This is a list of T cell receptor beta chains from one sample in a study of shared clonotypes between healthy human individuals. The method was immunoSEQ multiplex PCR; TCRdb's version includes in-frame clones alone and lacks a portion of them. Of 2 million to 2.5 million clones in the sample, 93% were seen once. The material sequenced was naive CD4+ T cells from PBMCs. The origin of the receptors is a man aged 18-30 years in good health. Some clones in this sample may be carry-over from other donors' samples. Both conserved end residues are part of each CDR3. A D gene is named only where the DNA matches it firmly. Rows give clone size only sometimes, using once, few, many, or a class for an expanded clone.

V,D,size,length,J,DNA,CDR3
TRBV7-9,-,-,12,TRBJ2-2,TGTGCCAGCAGCCCTCTTAGCGGGGAGCTGTTTTTT,CASSPLSGELFF
TRBV27,TRBD2,once,15,TRBJ2-7,TGTGCCAGCAGTGGATGGACTAGCGGGACCTACGAGCAGTACTTC,CASSGWTSGTYEQYF
TRBV5-4,TRBD2,-,17,TRBJ2-1,TGTGCCAGCAGCTCAGGGACTAGCGGGCCCTCCTACAATGAGCAGTTCTTC,CASSSGTSGPSYNEQFF
TRBV29-1,TRBD2,-,14,TRBJ2-7,TGCAGCGTTGAAGTAGCGGGAGGGTTTGCCGAGCAGTACTTC,CSVEVAGGFAEQYF
TRBV28,-,-,12,TRBJ1-1,TGTGCCAGTGCTCCGGGGGTCAGGGAAGCTTTCTTT,CASAPGVREAFF
TRBV30,-,few,12,TRBJ1-5,TGTGCCTGGAGTGCCCCCCTGCAGCCCCAGCATTTT,CAWSAPLQPQHF
TRBV18,TRBD1,-,17,TRBJ2-4,TGTGCCAGCTCACCGGATCCGGGACAGCCGACCAAAAACATTCAGTACTTC,CASSPDPGQPTKNIQYF
TRBV6-6,-,-,16,TRBJ2-5,TGTGCCAGTTACCGAGCGGGCATCTCCGCCCAAGAGACCCAGTACTTC,CASYRAGISAQETQYF
TRBV9,-,few,13,TRBJ1-1,TGTGCCAGCAGCGTAGGCAGTAACACTGAAGCTTTCTTT,CASSVGSNTEAFF
TRBV5-4,-,-,14,TRBJ2-1,TGTGCCAGCAGCTTGGGAACGGCGTACAATGAGCAGTTCTTC,CASSLGTAYNEQFF
TRBV7-3,-,-,12,TRBJ2-7,TGTGCCAGCAGCAAAATGGTGGGAGAGCAGTACTTC,CASSKMVGEQYF
TRBV28,-,-,13,TRBJ1-3,TGTGCCAGCAGGGCCCCAGGGGAAACCACCATATATTTT,CASRAPGETTIYF
TRBV6-5,TRBD1,-,15,TRBJ2-7,TGTGCCAGCAGTTTTAGTAGGACAGGGTTTTACGAGCAGTACTTC,CASSFSRTGFYEQYF
TRBV7-2,-,-,13,TRBJ2-7,TGTGCCAGCAGCTCACTTGATGCTTACGAGCAGTACTTC,CASSSLDAYEQYF
TRBV27,-,-,15,TRBJ2-4,TGTGCCAGCAGTTCGGGGCTTCTAGCCAAAAACATTCAGTACTTC,CASSSGLLAKNIQYF
TRBV29-1,-,-,14,TRBJ2-2,TGCAGCACTCAGGAGGAGTTATACACCGGGGAGCTGTTTTTT,CSTQEELYTGELFF
TRBV4-3,-,-,14,TRBJ2-3,TGCGCCAGCAGCCAAGGGCGGGGCACAGATACGCAGTATTTT,CASSQGRGTDTQYF
TRBV2,-,few,13,TRBJ1-5,TGTGCCAGCAGGACAGGTAACCATCAGCCCCAGCATTTT,CASRTGNHQPQHF
TRBV5-4,-,-,16,TRBJ2-7,TGTGCCAGCAGCTTGGCTAGGTCCCAGGCACCCTACGAGCAGTACTTC,CASSLARSQAPYEQYF
TRBV10-1,-,-,14,TRBJ2-1,TGCGCCAGCGGCGCGAGCGGGACATACAATGAGCAGTTCTTC,CASGASGTYNEQFF
TRBV2,-,-,15,TRBJ1-2,TGTGCCAGCACTTCTTCAGGACGGTCTAACTATGGCTACACCTTC,CASTSSGRSNYGYTF
TRBV6-6,-,-,13,TRBJ2-3,TGTGCCAGCAGAGCCACAGCAACAGATACGCAGTATTTT,CASRATATDTQYF
TRBV10-3,-,-,16,TRBJ1-4,TGTGCCATCAGCAGAGGCAGGACGGGGACTAATGAAAAACTGTTTTTT,CAISRGRTGTNEKLFF
TRBV14,-,-,14,TRBJ1-5,TGTGCCAGCAGTCGGCTCGGGGGGAATCAGTCCCAGCATTTT,CASSRLGGNQSQHF
TRBV7-2,-,-,16,TRBJ2-2,TGTGCCAGCAGCTTAACCCGGACTACCAACACCGGGGAGCTGTTTTTT,CASSLTRTTNTGELFF
TRBV11-2,-,-,13,TRBJ1-2,TGTGCCAGCAGCTTAGGCAGTAACTATGGCTACACCTTC,CASSLGSNYGYTF
TRBV12-5,-,once,13,TRBJ2-5,TGTGCTAGTGGTTTGGATCGACGAGAGACCCAGTACTTC,CASGLDRRETQYF
TRBV28,TRBD2,-,15,TRBJ2-1,TGTGCCAGCAGTGTCACTAGCGGGAGACGATATGAGCAGTTCTTC,CASSVTSGRRYEQFF
TRBV27,-,-,13,TRBJ1-1,TGTGCCAGCAGTTTAAACAGGAACACTGAAGCTTTCTTT,CASSLNRNTEAFF
TRBV7-3,-,-,12,TRBJ2-1,TGTGCCAGCAGCTTTGAAGACAATGAGCAGTTCTTC,CASSFEDNEQFF
TRBV5-1,-,-,14,TRBJ2-3,TGCGCCAGCAGCCCGGTGCCAAGCACAGATACGCAGTATTTT,CASSPVPSTDTQYF
TRBV28,TRBD1,-,13,TRBJ1-2,TGTGCCAGCAGACTGGACAGGGATCGTGGCTACACCTTC,CASRLDRDRGYTF
TRBV5-1,TRBD1,-,16,TRBJ2-2,TGCGCCAGCAGTCCCGCTAAGACAGGGCTCACCGGGGAGCTGTTTTTT,CASSPAKTGLTGELFF
TRBV12-2,-,-,15,TRBJ1-1,TGTGCAAGTCGCTTACAAGCCGACGGAAACACTGAAGCTTTCTTT,CASRLQADGNTEAFF
TRBV6-1,TRBD2,-,15,TRBJ2-5,TGTGCCAGCACCCTACTAGCGGGAGGGGCGGAGACCCAGTACTTC,CASTLLAGGAETQYF
TRBV15,-,-,15,TRBJ2-7,TGTGCCACCAGCAGGAAGACAGCCCGAGGGGGGGTGCAGTACTTC,CATSRKTARGGVQYF
TRBV29-1,-,-,14,TRBJ1-1,TGCAGCGTGTCGCCCCGGACGGAAAACACTGAAGCTTTCTTT,CSVSPRTENTEAFF
TRBV19,-,-,13,TRBJ1-5,TGTGCCAGTAGTAGAACAGGGACACAGCCCCAGCATTTT,CASSRTGTQPQHF
TRBV7-2,-,-,16,TRBJ2-7,TGTGCCAGCAGCTTAGTTCTGGGCCTGAGCTCCTACGAGCAGTACTTC,CASSLVLGLSSYEQYF
TRBV30,-,-,14,TRBJ2-1,TGTGCCTGGAGCCTGAGCCCATCCTACAATGAGCAGTTCTTC,CAWSLSPSYNEQFF
TRBV6-6,-,-,13,TRBJ2-7,TGTGCCAGCAGTTACGCAGGGGCCTACGAGCAGTACTTC,CASSYAGAYEQYF
TRBV5-1,-,-,15,TRBJ1-3,TGCGCCAGCAGCTCCAGTACATTCTCTGGAAACACCATATATTTT,CASSSSTFSGNTIYF
TRBV2,-,-,14,TRBJ1-5,TGTGCCAGCAGTGGTGGCAGGGGAGATCAGCCCCAGCATTTT,CASSGGRGDQPQHF
TRBV9,TRBD2,-,15,TRBJ2-2,TGTGCCAGCAAGATTAGCGGGACGAACACCGGGGAGCTGTTTTTT,CASKISGTNTGELFF
TRBV27,-,-,15,TRBJ2-7,TGTGCCAGCAGTTTAATCCGGGGAAGCCCCTACGAGCAGTACTTC,CASSLIRGSPYEQYF
TRBV6-5,-,-,11,TRBJ2-7,TGTGCCAGCTCCAACAACTACGAGCAGTACTTC,CASSNNYEQYF
TRBV13,-,-,16,TRBJ1-4,TGTGCCAGCAGCCAAGCCACAAGGGCAACTAATGAAAAACTGTTTTTT,CASSQATRATNEKLFF
TRBV28,-,-,12,TRBJ1-6,TGTGCCAGCAGTTTACAGGGAATCCCCCTCCACTTT,CASSLQGIPLHF
TRBV25-1,-,-,13,TRBJ1-2,TGTGCCAGCAGTGAATCGGGGGTGCTTGGCTACACCTTC,CASSESGVLGYTF
TRBV7-9,-,-,14,TRBJ1-1,TGTGCCAGCAGCTTACGGGGGATGAACACTGAAGCTTTCTTT,CASSLRGMNTEAFF
TRBV11-3,-,-,14,TRBJ2-1,TGTGCCAGCAGTCTAAGGGGGTTATACAATGAGCAGTTCTTC,CASSLRGLYNEQFF
TRBV7-9,-,-,14,TRBJ2-7,TGTGCCAGCAGCCCTAGGGGCTCCTCCTACGAGCAGTACTTC,CASSPRGSSYEQYF
TRBV5-1,-,-,14,TRBJ1-2,TGCGCCAGCAGCTTGGAAACACCCACCTATGGCTACACCTTC,CASSLETPTYGYTF